The 29 T cell receptor beta chains below come from one sample, sequenced in a study of blood T cell repertoires in COVID-19. Assay: immunoSEQ multiplex PCR; the TCRdb copy retains only in-frame clones and omits some. The sample lists about 34,000 clones, more than 85% occurring once. The specimen sequenced was peripheral blood. Receptors originate from a human donor in a cohort sampled during active COVID-19.

V is TRBV2 and J is TRBJ2-5; tentative D call: TRBD1 (5 bases). The CDR3 is 15 residues long. The germline gives CDR1 SNHLY, CDR2 FYNNEI. Trimming shortened V by 6 bases and J by 7 bases, and 21 bases separated the two germline ends. The CDR3 protein is CASRAFGAAKGTQYF. CDR3 bases: TGTGCCAGCAGGGCGTTTGGGGCGGCGAAGGGGACCCAGTACTTC.

This chain links TRBV9 with TRBJ1-6, with TRBD1 matching 7 bases. The V gene's germline CDR1 is SGDLS and CDR2 YYNGEE. The CDR3 runs 15 residues. J gave up 7 bases and V 3 bases, and 7 bases lay outside the gene matches. CDR3 sequence reads: CASSEGTALNSPLHF. For the CDR3, the DNA is TGTGCCAGCAGCGAAGGGACAGCGCTAAATTCACCCCTCCACTTT. Based on the CDR3 plus reference TRBV9 and TRBJ1-6, the full variable domain is DSGVTQTPKHLITATGQRVTLRCSPRSGDLSVYWYQQSLDQGLQFLIQYYNGEERAKGNILERFSAQQFPDLHSELNLSSLELGDSALYFCASSEGTALNSPLHFGNGTRLTVT.

The J gene is TRBJ1-5, the V gene TRBV7-8, with D maybe TRBD1 (5 bases). Germline assignment: CDR1 SGHVS and CDR2 FQNEAQ. Trimming pared 5 bases from V and 6 bases from J, leaving 14 bases between. The length of the CDR3 is 14 residues. The CDR3 loop reads CASSDHRKGQPQHF. The CDR3 coding sequence is TGTGCCAGCAGCGACCACAGGAAGGGTCAGCCCCAGCATTTT.

In this sample, this clone turned up a few times. This chain links TRBV2 with TRBJ2-5; TRBD1 matches at 9 bases. V gave up 5 bases and J gave up 0 bases; unmatched junction bases: 4. CDR1 SNHLY and CDR2 FYNNEI come from the germline V gene. This CDR3 is 15 amino acids long. The CDR3 DNA is TGTGCCAGCAGTCGACAGGGGGTACACCAAGAGACCCAGTACTTC. Translating gives CASSRQGVHQETQYF.

This chain uses TRBV9 with TRBJ2-2, with 8 bases lining up with TRBD1. CDR1 and CDR2 from the germline V gene are SGDLS and YYNGEE. V trimming: 3 bases; J trimming: 0 bases; junction bases outside the gene matches: 4. CDR3 length: 16 residues. CDR3 bases: TGTGCCAGCAGCGGCACAGGGGGGTCGAACACCGGGGAGCTGTTTTTT. The encoded protein is CASSGTGGSNTGELFF.

V and J are TRBV20-1 and TRBJ1-2; 7 bases match TRBD1. The CDR3 runs 14 residues. Germline-derived CDR1 and CDR2 are DFQATT and SNEGSKA (reference sequence). Unmatched junction bases numbered 6, after V lost 3 bases and J lost 2 bases. The CDR3 protein is CSASTGARNYGYTF. The CDR3 nucleotides read TGCAGTGCTAGTACAGGGGCGAGGAACTATGGCTACACCTTC.

This clone has only a few counts. The V call is TRBV5-1, the J call TRBJ2-2, with a tentative D call TRBD1 (5 bases). V lost 3 bases, J lost 2 bases, and 14 bases lay in between. The CDR3 length is 16 residues. Germline V gene sequence: CDR1 SGHRS, CDR2 YFSETQ. The CDR3 loop reads CASSSGQGFNTGELFF. The CDR3 DNA sequence: TGCGCCAGCAGCTCAGGCCAGGGCTTTAACACCGGGGAGCTGTTTTTT.

This chain links TRBV2 with TRBJ1-1, with D perhaps matching TRBD1 (5 bases). The germline gives CDR1 SNHLY, CDR2 FYNNEI. The CDR3 loop spans 14 amino acids. The germline V and J ends were trimmed by 4 bases and 1 base, with 10 bases remaining between them. In DNA form, the CDR3 reads TGTGCCAGCAGTGTTAGGGGTACGAACACTGAAGCTTTCTTT. It encodes CASSVRGTNTEAFF.

This clone was seen more than once but under ten times. This chain connects TRBV5-8 to TRBJ2-7; TRBD1 matches at 9 bases. The CDR3 runs to 15 residues. V was pared by 4 bases and J by 5 bases, with 10 bases of the junction left unmatched. CDR1 is SGHTS, CDR2 YDEGEE, per germline. CDR3 sequence (DNA): TGTGCCAGCAGCCAGGCGGGACAGGGCTTCGACGAGCAGTACTTC. Translation gives CASSQAGQGFDEQYF. The full variable domain, in which reference TRBV5-8 and TRBJ2-7 provide the parts outside the CDR3, is EAGVTQSPTHLIKTRGQQATLRCSPISGHTSVYWYQQALGLGLQFLLWYDEGEERNRGNFPPRFSGRQFPNYSSELNVNALELEDSALYLCASSQAGQGFDEQYFGPGTRLTVT.

The genes are TRBV15 and TRBJ2-2; TRBD2 matches at 8 bases. The junction had 12 bases not matched to a gene; V was cut back by 4 bases and J by 2 bases. This CDR3 is built from 18 residues. Germline V CDR1 and CDR2: LNHNV, YYDKDF (reference sequence). CDR3 DNA: TGTGCCACCAGCAAACGTACGAGGACTAGCCCAAACACCGGGGAGCTGTTTTTT. Translated: CATSKRTRTSPNTGELFF.

The V call is TRBV5-1, the J call TRBJ1-1, with D perhaps TRBD1 (6 bases). This CDR3 region has 17 residues. Germline CDR1 reads SGHRS; CDR2 reads YFSETQ. V lost 2 bases, J lost 4 bases, and 21 bases lay in between. The CDR3 bases are TGCGCCAGCAGCTTCTCGCAGTCGGCCAGGGGCGGCACTGAAGCTTTCTTT. It is translated as CASSFSQSARGGTEAFF.

The V and J genes are TRBV19 and TRBJ2-4; no firm D call. V dropped 3 bases and J dropped 1 base, with 13 bases sitting between them. CDR1 and CDR2 (germline): LNHDA, SQIVND (reference sequence). The CDR3 contains 16 residues. In DNA form, the CDR3 reads TGTGCCAGTAGTATTGTGCGACATGGGGCCAAAAACATTCAGTACTTC. It is translated as CASSIVRHGAKNIQYF.

V and J are TRBV9 and TRBJ2-7; 7 nucleotides agree with TRBD2. V was pared by 3 bases and J by 5 bases, with 8 bases of the junction left unmatched. Germline V gene sequence: CDR1 SGDLS, CDR2 YYNGEE. The CDR3 has 14 residues. For the CDR3, the DNA is TGTGCCAGCAGCGCCACTGGGAGGGCGCACGAGCAGTACTTC. Translation: CASSATGRAHEQYF. Drawing the rest from reference TRBV9 and TRBJ2-7, the complete variable domain is DSGVTQTPKHLITATGQRVTLRCSPRSGDLSVYWYQQSLDQGLQFLIQYYNGEERAKGNILERFSAQQFPDLHSELNLSSLELGDSALYFCASSATGRAHEQYFGPGTRLTVT.

The chain carries TRBV12-2 and TRBJ2-1; TRBD2 is the table's D call, not checked against the DNA. TRBV12-2 is shown as a pseudogene. This CDR3 has 17 residues. CDR3 nucleotides: TGTGCAAGTCGCTTAGAGGGGACTAGCGGGGGTTACAATGAGCAGTTCTTC. Its translation: CASRLEGTSGGYNEQFF.

This clone has more than one count but fewer than ten. This rearrangement joins TRBV13 to TRBJ2-7; 8 bases fit TRBD1. The junction had 3 bases not matched to a gene; V was cut back by 5 bases and J by 3 bases. This CDR3 has 13 residues. The germline CDR1 and CDR2 sequences are PRHDT and FYEKMQ (reference sequence). CDR3 DNA: TGTGCCAGCAGCCCCGGACAGGGCTACGAGCAGTACTTC. Amino acids: CASSPGQGYEQYF.

The V and J genes are TRBV7-3 and TRBJ2-1; 9 positions agree with TRBD2. The ends lost 1 base at V and 2 bases at J; junction bases unmatched: 3. Germline V gives CDR1 SGHTA, CDR2 FQGTGA. CDR3 length: 16 amino acids. CDR3 DNA: TGTGCCAGCAGCTTAATCGCGGGAGGGCCCTACAATGAGCAGTTCTTC. Protein sequence: CASSLIAGGPYNEQFF.

V gene TRBV29-1 combines with J gene TRBJ1-5, with TRBD1 matching over 8 bases. The CDR3 is 15 residues long. Germline loops: CDR1 SQVTM, CDR2 ANQGSEA. V shed 4 bases and J 0 bases; nucleotides not matched to a gene: 5. The CDR3 coding sequence is TGCAGCGTTGGCTCGACAGGGGATAGCAATCAGCCCCAGCATTTT. Residues: CSVGSTGDSNQPQHF.

The V and J genes are TRBV4-2 and TRBJ2-1; D gene unclear. Germline V gene sequence: CDR1 LGHNA, CDR2 YNFKEQ. This CDR3 contains 13 residues. Deletions cut 0 bases from V and 8 bases from J, with 8 bases between. The chain's CDR3 is CASSQDLPDEQFF. The CDR3 DNA reads TGTGCCAGCAGCCAAGACCTACCGGATGAGCAGTTCTTC.

This chain uses TRBV19 with TRBJ1-1; the D gene is possibly TRBD1 (5 bases). V gave up 7 bases and J gave up 6 bases, with 21 bases separating them. CDR3 length equals 15 residues. The germline gives CDR1 LNHDA, CDR2 SQIVND (reference sequence). The CDR3 DNA is TGTGCCAGTATCGATCCGGGGGTGGGAGACGCTGAAGCTTTCTTT. Amino acids: CASIDPGVGDAEAFF.

The chain links TRBV5-1 to TRBJ1-1, with D hard to call. This CDR3 is 15 amino acids long. The V gene's germline CDR1 is SGHRS and CDR2 YFSETQ. The ends were cut back, 6 bases at V and 5 bases at J, with 20 bases in the middle. The CDR3 DNA reads TGCGCCAGCAAAAAGGCGGCCGTAGGAGCTACTGAAGCTTTCTTT. As protein: CASKKAAVGATEAFF. Looking up the rest from reference TRBV5-1 and TRBJ1-1 gives the full variable domain: KAGVTQTPRYLIKTRGQQVTLSCSPISGHRSVSWYQQTPGQGLQFLFEYFSETQRNKGNFPGRFSGRQFSNSRSEMNVSTLELGDSALYLCASKKAAVGATEAFFGQGTRLTVV.

V and J are TRBV5-5 and TRBJ2-1; unclear D gene. V gave up 5 bases and J gave up 0 bases, with 21 bases separating them. The CDR3 extends over 18 amino acids. In germline, CDR1 is SGHKS, CDR2 YYEKEE (reference sequence). CDR3 DNA: TGTGCCAGCAGTTTAAGAGAATTATACCCGAGCTCCTACAATGAGCAGTTCTTC. Its protein product is CASSLRELYPSSYNEQFF.

The gene calls are TRBV19 and TRBJ2-1; 8 positions agree with TRBD2. The CDR3 length is 15 residues. CDR1 LNHDA and CDR2 SQIVND come from the germline V gene (reference sequence). Unmatched junction bases numbered 3, after V lost 5 bases and J lost 0 bases. CDR3 amino acids: CASSLAGSSYNEQFF. For the CDR3, the DNA is TGTGCCAGTAGTTTAGCGGGGAGCTCCTACAATGAGCAGTTCTTC.

The chain is built from TRBV5-4 and TRBJ2-1, with a possible D match to TRBD1 (6 bases). This CDR3 contains 11 residues. CDR1 and CDR2 (germline): SGHNT, YYREEE (reference sequence). Trimming removed 7 bases from V and 12 bases from J, with 14 bases in between. CDR3 in DNA: TGTGCCAGCCGAACGGGCAGGGGGCAGTTCTTC. It is translated as CASRTGRGQFF. The full variable domain, rest sourced from reference TRBV5-4 and TRBJ2-1, is ETGVTQSPTHLIKTRGQQVTLRCSSQSGHNTVSWYQQALGQGPQFIFQYYREEENGRGNFPPRFSGLQFPNYSSELNVNALELDDSALYLCASRTGRGQFFGPGTRLTVL.

This chain connects TRBV3-1 (or the pseudogene TRBV3-2) to TRBJ2-7, with D maybe TRBD2 (5 bases). Germline lookup yields CDR1 LGHDT and CDR2 YNNKEL (reference sequence). This CDR3 region has 17 residues. Deletions cut 1 base from V and 4 bases from J, with 20 bases between. This CDR3 is CASSQAFGASGSYEQYF. CDR3 sequence (DNA): TGTGCCAGCAGCCAAGCTTTCGGTGCGTCGGGGTCTTACGAGCAGTACTTC.

This clone is a singleton in its sample. V is TRBV18 and J is TRBJ1-1; tentatively, D is TRBD1 (6 bases). This CDR3 has 15 amino acids. Germline loops: CDR1 KGHSH, CDR2 LQKENI. V gave up 3 bases and J gave up 0 bases, with 11 bases separating them. The chain's CDR3 is CASSPRQAMNTEAFF. The CDR3 DNA reads TGTGCCAGCTCACCCCGACAGGCAATGAACACTGAAGCTTTCTTT.

The CDR3 spells CASSLQPGQVYGYTF. In nucleotides, the CDR3 is TGTGCCAGCAGTCTACAACCGGGACAGGTCTATGGCTACACCTTC. The genes are TRBV27 and TRBJ1-2; 8 bases match TRBD1. CDR1 MNHEY and CDR2 SMNVEV come from the germline V gene (reference sequence). The J segment lost 4 bases and the V segment lost 5 bases, leaving 9 bases of the junction unmatched. The CDR3 is made up of 15 amino acids.

This chain links TRBV19 with TRBJ1-4, with 7 bases matching TRBD1. The junction had 3 bases not matched to a gene; V was cut back by 5 bases and J by 6 bases. CDR1 is LNHDA, CDR2 SQIVND, per germline (reference sequence). The CDR3 is 13 residues long. The CDR3 DNA reads TGTGCCAGTAGTTCAGGGGGAGATGAAAAACTGTTTTTT. Translating it yields CASSSGGDEKLFF.

The V call is TRBV3-1 (or the pseudogene TRBV3-2), the J call TRBJ1-4; D perhaps matches TRBD1 (5 bases). The germline V gene has CDR1 LGHDT and CDR2 YNNKEL (reference sequence). V dropped 3 bases and J dropped 3 bases, with 11 bases sitting between them. CDR3 size: 15 residues. CDR3 sequence reads: CASSHRGRSNEKLFF. The CDR3 DNA is TGTGCCAGCAGCCATAGGGGCAGGTCTAATGAAAAACTGTTTTTT.

The V gene is TRBV27, the J gene TRBJ2-1; D may be TRBD1 (5 bases). Trimming took 7 bases from V and 4 from J, leaving 17 bases between them. The CDR3 is made up of 15 amino acids. From germline, CDR1 is MNHEY and CDR2 SMNVEV (reference sequence). The CDR3 sequence: CASNPGAGPYNEQFF. CDR3 nucleotides: TGTGCCAGCAATCCGGGTGCAGGGCCTTACAATGAGCAGTTCTTC.